The 9 T cell receptor beta chains in this list originate from one sample, sequenced in a study of vaccination effects on CD4 cells after COVID-19. Measured with immunoSEQ multiplex PCR; TCRdb has only the in-frame clones, and not every one. The table has roughly 30,000 clones, approximately 70% seen once. No antigen has been identified for these receptors. ViraFEST used viral peptide pools to expand antigen-specific CD4+ T cells before sequencing. CD4+ T cells were isolated after roughly nine days of culture. Infection dated between March and December 2020, before the Alpha, Beta and Delta variants reached the United States. Sequences were derived from CD4+ T cells from PBMCs cultured with a peptide pool, sampled before COVID-19 vaccination. The receptors were sampled from a human donor who had a prior SARS-CoV-2 infection.

This clone was observed a few times. The V gene is TRBV7-9, the J gene TRBJ1-1; D not certain. CDR1 and CDR2 (germline): SEHNR, FQNEAQ (reference sequence). V lost 0 bases, J lost 4 bases, and 12 bases lay in between. This CDR3 is built from 15 residues. CDR3 protein: CASSLALAATTEAFF. The CDR3 DNA sequence: TGTGCCAGCAGCTTAGCGCTTGCAGCGACCACTGAAGCTTTCTTT.

The V call is TRBV4-1, the J call TRBJ2-7; 8 bases align to TRBD1. The CDR3 is 18 residues long. CDR1 MGHRA and CDR2 YSYEKL come from the germline V gene. Germline trimming cut 4 bases from V and 2 bases from J; bases unmatched to any gene: 16. This chain's CDR3 is CASSLDHYGTGEPYEQYF. CDR3 coding DNA: TGCGCCAGCAGCCTAGATCATTACGGGACAGGTGAACCCTACGAGCAGTACTTC.

The chain carries TRBV5-6 and TRBJ1-1, with 8 bases identical to TRBD1. The germline V gene has CDR1 SGHDT and CDR2 YYEEEE. V lost 4 bases and J lost 4; bases outside the gene matches: 6. The CDR3 consists of 14 residues. In DNA, the CDR3 is TGTGCCAGCAGCCTGGACAGGGATCTCACTGAAGCTTTCTTT. Its translation is CASSLDRDLTEAFF.

This clone has just a few counts. V is TRBV7-2 and J is TRBJ2-3, with D perhaps being TRBD1 or TRBD2 (5 bases each). V lost 1 base and J lost 4, with 15 bases in between. The CDR3 is 16 amino acids. Germline CDR1 reads SGHTA; CDR2 reads FQGNSA. The CDR3 nucleotides are TGTGCCAGCAGCTTAGACACGGGGCTACCTTCAGATACGCAGTATTTT. As protein: CASSLDTGLPSDTQYF.

This clone was seen only once. The chain carries TRBV18 and TRBJ1-5; D is ambiguous. The germline gives CDR1 KGHSH, CDR2 LQKENI. The CDR3 spans 14 residues. Trimming took off 2 bases at V and 0 bases at J, with 5 bases between the two ends. The CDR3 loop is CASSPGYSNQPQHF. DNA for the CDR3: TGTGCCAGCTCACCAGGGTATAGCAATCAGCCCCAGCATTTT.

The gene calls are TRBV7-9 and TRBJ2-3, with a tentative D call TRBD2 (5 bases). Germline V gives CDR1 SEHNR, CDR2 FQNEAQ (reference sequence). Trimming stripped 4 bases from V and 10 bases from J, with 12 bases between. This CDR3 has 12 residues. The CDR3 loop is CASSSPPGAQYF. CDR3 bases: TGTGCCAGCAGCTCGCCCCCCGGGGCGCAGTATTTT.

V and J are TRBV7-2 and TRBJ2-1, with 12 nucleotides matching TRBD2. CDR1 is SGHTA and CDR2 is FQGNSA in the germline V gene. This CDR3 comprises 15 residues. V was clipped by 3 bases and J by 12 bases; unmatched bases: 9. CDR3 DNA sequence: TGTGCCAGCAGCTTGGCCTCTAGCGGGGGGGTCGGGCAGTTCTTC. It specifies CASSLASSGGVGQFF.

The rearrangement uses TRBV5-1 and TRBJ1-1, with 9 nucleotides matching TRBD1. CDR1 and CDR2 from the germline V gene are SGHRS and YFSETQ. The CDR3 has 16 amino acids. V lost 4 bases, J lost 3 bases, and 10 bases stayed unmatched. DNA of the CDR3: TGCGCCAGCAGCGTTACAGGGGGCTTGACTGACACTGAAGCTTTCTTT. Translated: CASSVTGGLTDTEAFF.

This chain connects TRBV7-9 to TRBJ1-1; unclear D gene. Germline CDR1 is SEHNR and CDR2 is FQNEAQ (reference sequence). The CDR3 covers 12 residues. The V and J ends lost 0 bases and 8 bases respectively, with 7 bases between them. CDR3 in amino acids: CASSLAQAEAFF. CDR3 nucleotides: TGTGCCAGCAGCTTAGCGCAGGCCGAAGCTTTCTTT.